This T cell receptor (beta chain) stems from a study of CD8 T cells in Susac syndrome. An amount of RNA that ranged from about 0.45 to 1 ug was reverse transcribed with random hexamers. MiXCR, run by TCRdb on the immunoSEQ multiplex PCR reads, gives a single entry per CDR3 protein. The table has some 100,000 distinct CDR3 sequences, around 93% seen once. Losses at the gene ends were 5 bases for V and 3 bases for J; bases not matched to a gene: 6. The CDR3 length is 14 residues. Looked up from germline, CDR1 is SGHTA and CDR2 is FQGNSA. The authors sequenced TCR beta from blood CD8+ and CD4+ T cells. It was negative isolation that provided the CD8+ and CD4+ T cells, whereas TEMRA cells were enriched by FACS. In this sample, this clonotype turned up once.

Sequencing was performed on CD8+ T cells from PBMCs. V and J are TRBV7-2 and TRBJ1-1; the match to TRBD1 covers 7 bases. This clonotype was obtained from a human donor in good health. This CDR3 reads CASSRGGYDTEAFF. The CDR3 DNA sequence: TGTGCCAGCAGCCGAGGGGGCTACGACACTGAAGCTTTCTTT.